The present T cell receptor beta chain was sequenced within a study of control samples from healthy donors and cancer patients. Profiled with immunoSEQ multiplex PCR; TCRdb holds only in-frame clones, not every one. This sample has approximately 210,000 clones, with 90% to 95% found just once. The V and J ends lost 8 bases and 1 base respectively, with 11 bases between them. The germline gives CDR1 SEHNR, CDR2 FQNEAQ (reference sequence). The CDR3 sequence is 13 residues long. The sequencing input was blood. The receptor's source is a man aged 30 to 39 in good health. The genes are TRBV7-9 and TRBJ1-1; maybe TRBD1 (6 bases). The CDR3 spells CASEDSGNTEAFF. DNA of the CDR3: TGTGCCAGCGAGGACAGTGGGAACACTGAAGCTTTCTTT.